Listed below are T cell receptor beta chains from one sample, sequenced in a study of T cells after yellow fever vaccination. TCRdb fed the 5' RACE reads into MiXCR, producing one record per CDR3 protein. There are hundreds of thousands of distinct CDR3 sequences in the sample; approximately 13% occur only once, and roughly 13% lies in the top ten. The sequencing used PBMCs, collected on the day of the yellow fever booster vaccination. Receptor source: a man younger than 45 who received the YFV17D yellow fever vaccine. CDR3s include the opening cysteine and the closing phenylalanine or tryptophan. D genes are given only for firm matches. Size is stated for part of the rows, as once, few or many counts, or as a class when the clone is expanded.

length	D	V	J	size	CDR3	DNA
15	-	TRBV20-1	TRBJ2-2	few	CSARGKGMSTGELFF	TGCAGTGCTAGAGGGAAAGGAATGTCCACCGGGGAGCTGTTTTTT
14	-	TRBV2	TRBJ2-5	-	CASSEDRVGETQYF	TGTGCCAGCAGTGAAGACAGGGTAGGAGAGACCCAGTACTTC
15	TRBD2	TRBV30	TRBJ2-3	-	CAWIDEGTNTDTQYF	TGTGCCTGGATCGACGAGGGGACTAACACAGATACGCAGTATTTT
14	-	TRBV28	TRBJ2-7	-	CASSRIRASYEQYF	TGTGCCAGCAGCAGAATCAGGGCCTCCTACGAGCAGTACTTC
14	-	TRBV7-2	TRBJ1-2	few	CASSPPGQLYGYTF	TGTGCCAGCAGCCCTCCGGGACAACTATATGGCTACACCTTC
15	-	TRBV10-3	TRBJ2-7	-	CAISEVTVGVGEQYF	TGTGCCATCAGTGAGGTTACCGTCGGGGTGGGCGAGCAGTACTTC
15	TRBD1	TRBV5-1	TRBJ1-4	few	CASGTGGAMGEKLFF	TGCGCCAGCGGGACAGGGGGCGCGATGGGCGAAAAACTGTTTTTT
14	-	TRBV29-1	TRBJ1-1	-	CSGRREYMNTEAFF	TGCAGCGGCCGGCGGGAATACATGAACACTGAAGCTTTCTTT
15	TRBD2	TRBV20-1	TRBJ2-7	few	CSASSLRAGAYEQYF	TGCAGTGCTAGTTCGCTCAGAGCGGGAGCCTACGAGCAGTACTTC
16	TRBD2	TRBV7-2	TRBJ2-1	-	CASSSPTGGWNNEQFF	TGTGCCAGCAGCTCCCCCACGGGAGGGTGGAACAATGAGCAGTTCTTC
13	-	TRBV3-1	TRBJ1-4	few	CASSQEVQEKLFF	TGTGCCAGCAGCCAAGAGGTTCAGGAAAAACTGTTTTTT
15	-	TRBV6-5	TRBJ2-3	-	CASSYWPASTDTQYF	TGTGCCAGCAGTTACTGGCCAGCTAGCACAGATACGCAGTATTTT
14	-	TRBV5-4	TRBJ2-1	-	CASSAASVANEQFF	TGTGCCAGCAGCGCCGCTAGTGTCGCAAATGAGCAGTTCTTC
14	-	TRBV30	TRBJ2-7	-	CAWSVDVGYYEQYF	TGTGCCTGGAGTGTTGATGTAGGTTACTACGAGCAGTACTTC
14	TRBD1	TRBV29-1	TRBJ2-7	few	CSAQTGTGISEQYF	TGCAGCGCTCAAACCGGGACAGGGATAAGCGAGCAGTACTTC
14	-	TRBV7-9	TRBJ2-2	few	CASSLGSSAGELFF	TGTGCCAGCAGCCTCGGTTCTTCGGCCGGGGAGCTGTTTTTT
14	TRBD2	TRBV5-1	TRBJ2-4	once	CASSLSGSQNIQYF	TGCGCCAGCAGCTTAAGCGGGAGTCAAAACATTCAGTACTTC
16	TRBD1	TRBV7-9	TRBJ2-1	many	CASSLGAGGDYNEQFF	TGTGCCAGCAGCTTAGGAGCAGGGGGCGACTACAATGAGCAGTTCTTC
15	TRBD1	TRBV27	TRBJ2-7	-	CASSRTQGKSYEQYF	TGTGCCAGCAGTCGCACACAGGGGAAATCCTACGAGCAGTACTTC
15	TRBD1	TRBV12-3/TRBV12-4	TRBJ2-1	few	CASRRRGQMNNEQFF	TGTGCCAGCCGACGTAGGGGACAGATGAACAATGAGCAGTTCTTC
16	-	TRBV19	TRBJ2-7	few	CASSTSTRTAFYEQYF	TGTGCCAGTAGTACCTCCACTCGGACCGCCTTCTACGAGCAGTACTTC
14	TRBD1	TRBV25-1	TRBJ1-2	-	CASRPGGAVYGYTF	TGTGCCAGCAGGCCAGGGGGCGCAGTCTATGGCTACACCTTC
17	TRBD2	TRBV20-1	TRBJ2-7	-	CSARSQPVGTSGYEQYF	TGCAGTGCTAGATCCCAGCCCGTGGGGACTAGCGGGTACGAGCAGTACTTC
15	-	TRBV4-3	TRBJ2-3	few	CASSLTFSLVDTQYF	TGCGCCAGCAGCCTCACCTTCTCATTAGTGGATACGCAGTATTTT